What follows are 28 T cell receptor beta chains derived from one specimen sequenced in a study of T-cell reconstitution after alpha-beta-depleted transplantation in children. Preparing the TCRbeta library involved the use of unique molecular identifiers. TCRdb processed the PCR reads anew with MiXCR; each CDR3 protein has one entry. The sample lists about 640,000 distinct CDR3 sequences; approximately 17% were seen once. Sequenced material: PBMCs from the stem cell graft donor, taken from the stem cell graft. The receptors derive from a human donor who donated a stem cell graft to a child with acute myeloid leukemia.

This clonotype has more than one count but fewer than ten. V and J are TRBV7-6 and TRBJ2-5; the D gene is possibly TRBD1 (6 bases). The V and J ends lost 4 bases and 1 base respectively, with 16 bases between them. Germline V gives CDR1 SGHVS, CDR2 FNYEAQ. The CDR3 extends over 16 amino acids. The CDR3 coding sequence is TGTGCCAGCAGCTCCCTTTGGGACACCATCCAAGAGACCCAGTACTTC. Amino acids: CASSSLWDTIQETQYF.

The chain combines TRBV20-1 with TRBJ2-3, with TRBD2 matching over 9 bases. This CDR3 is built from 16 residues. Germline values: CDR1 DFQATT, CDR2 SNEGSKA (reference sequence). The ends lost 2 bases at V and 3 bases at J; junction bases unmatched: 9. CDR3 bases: TGCAGTGCTAGAATAGCGGGGGCCCGGATAACAGATACGCAGTATTTT. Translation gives CSARIAGARITDTQYF.

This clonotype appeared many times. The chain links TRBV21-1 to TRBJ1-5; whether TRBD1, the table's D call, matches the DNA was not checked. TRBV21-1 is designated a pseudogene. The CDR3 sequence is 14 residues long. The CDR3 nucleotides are TGTGCCAGCAGCTATGGGGGTATCAATCAGCCCCAGCATTTT. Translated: CASSYGGINQPQHF.

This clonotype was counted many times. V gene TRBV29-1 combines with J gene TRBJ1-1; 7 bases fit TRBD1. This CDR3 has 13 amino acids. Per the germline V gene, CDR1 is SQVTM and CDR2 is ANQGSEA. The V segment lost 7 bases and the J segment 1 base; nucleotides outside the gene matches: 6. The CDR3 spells CSGSRGRNTEAFF. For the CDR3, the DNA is TGCAGCGGTTCCAGGGGGAGGAACACTGAAGCTTTCTTT.

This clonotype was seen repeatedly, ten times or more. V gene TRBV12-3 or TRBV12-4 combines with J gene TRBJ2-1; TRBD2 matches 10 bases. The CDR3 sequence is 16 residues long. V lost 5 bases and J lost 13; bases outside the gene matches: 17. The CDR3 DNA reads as TGTGCCAGCAGTGCCATTAAAGCGGGGGGGGAGAATGGTCAGTTCTTC. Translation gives CASSAIKAGGENGQFF.

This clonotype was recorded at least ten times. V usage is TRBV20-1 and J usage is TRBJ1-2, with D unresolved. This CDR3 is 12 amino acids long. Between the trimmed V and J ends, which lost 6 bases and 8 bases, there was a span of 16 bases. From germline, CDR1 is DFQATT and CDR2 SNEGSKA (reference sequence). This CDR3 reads CSAIAGGPGYTF. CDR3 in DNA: TGCAGTGCCATAGCGGGAGGTCCGGGCTACACCTTC.

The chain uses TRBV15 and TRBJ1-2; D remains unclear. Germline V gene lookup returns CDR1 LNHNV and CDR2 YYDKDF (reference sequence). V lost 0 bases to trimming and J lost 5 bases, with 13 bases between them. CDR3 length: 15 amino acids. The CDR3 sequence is CATSRDSAVGYGYTF. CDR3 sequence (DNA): TGTGCCACCAGCAGAGATTCGGCGGTGGGTTATGGCTACACCTTC.

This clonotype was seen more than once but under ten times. This CDR3 reads CASSPSRVDTQYF. The DNA for the CDR3 is TGCGCCAGCAGCCCCAGCAGGGTGGATACGCAGTATTTT. This chain connects TRBV4-3 to TRBJ2-3, with a tentative D call TRBD1 (5 bases). The V and J ends lost 4 bases and 6 bases respectively, with 11 bases between them. The CDR3 extends over 13 amino acids. Looked up from germline, CDR1 is LGHNA and CDR2 is YSLEER.

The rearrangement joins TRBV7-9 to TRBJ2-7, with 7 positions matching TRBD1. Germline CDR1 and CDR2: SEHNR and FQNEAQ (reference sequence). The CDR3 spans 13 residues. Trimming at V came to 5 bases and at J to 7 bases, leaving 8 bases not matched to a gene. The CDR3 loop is CASSIQGVREQYV. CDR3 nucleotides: TGTGCCAGCAGCATTCAGGGGGTGAGGGAGCAGTACGTC.

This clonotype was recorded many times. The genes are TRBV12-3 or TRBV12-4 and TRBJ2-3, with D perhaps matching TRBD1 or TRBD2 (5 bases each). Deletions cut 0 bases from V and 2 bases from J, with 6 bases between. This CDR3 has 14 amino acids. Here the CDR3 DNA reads TGTGCCAGCAGTTTAGCGGGGACCACAGATACGCAGTATTTT. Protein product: CASSLAGTTDTQYF.

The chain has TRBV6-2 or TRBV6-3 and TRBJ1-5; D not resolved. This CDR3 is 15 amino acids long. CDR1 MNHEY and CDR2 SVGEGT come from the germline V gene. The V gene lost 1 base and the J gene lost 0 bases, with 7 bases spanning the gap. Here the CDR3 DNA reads TGTGCCAGCAGTTACTTCGCCGATAGCAATCAGCCCCAGCATTTT. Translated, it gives CASSYFADSNQPQHF.

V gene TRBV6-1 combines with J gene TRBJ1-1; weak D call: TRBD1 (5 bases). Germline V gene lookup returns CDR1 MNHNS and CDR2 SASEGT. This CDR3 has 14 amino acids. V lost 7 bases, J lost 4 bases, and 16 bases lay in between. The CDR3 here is CASNAGRGGTEAFF. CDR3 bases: TGTGCCAGCAACGCGGGGAGGGGAGGCACTGAAGCTTTCTTT.

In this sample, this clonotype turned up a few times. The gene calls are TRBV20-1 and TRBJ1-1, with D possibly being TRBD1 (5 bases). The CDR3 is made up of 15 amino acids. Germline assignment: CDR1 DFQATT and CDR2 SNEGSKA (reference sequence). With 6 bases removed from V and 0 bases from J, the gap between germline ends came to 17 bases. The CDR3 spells CSAPKFGGMNTEAFF. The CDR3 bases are TGCAGTGCCCCTAAGTTTGGGGGAATGAACACTGAAGCTTTCTTT.

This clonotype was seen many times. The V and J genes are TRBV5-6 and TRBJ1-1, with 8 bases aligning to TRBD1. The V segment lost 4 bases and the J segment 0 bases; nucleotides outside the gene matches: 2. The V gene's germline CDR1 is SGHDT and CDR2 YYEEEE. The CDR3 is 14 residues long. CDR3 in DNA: TGTGCCAGCAGCGTGACAGGGGTGAACACTGAAGCTTTCTTT. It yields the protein CASSVTGVNTEAFF. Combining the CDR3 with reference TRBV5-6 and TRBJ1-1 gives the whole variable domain DAGVTQSPTHLIKTRGQQVTLRCSPKSGHDTVSWYQQALGQGPQFIFQYYEEEERQRGNFPDRFSGHQFPNYSSELNVNALLLGDSALYLCASSVTGVNTEAFFGQGTRLTVV.

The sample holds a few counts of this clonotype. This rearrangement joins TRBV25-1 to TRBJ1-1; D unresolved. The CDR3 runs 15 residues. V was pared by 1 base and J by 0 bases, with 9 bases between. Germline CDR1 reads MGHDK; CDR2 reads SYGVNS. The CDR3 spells CASSESLTVNTEAFF. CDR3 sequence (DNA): TGTGCCAGCAGTGAATCCCTTACAGTGAACACTGAAGCTTTCTTT. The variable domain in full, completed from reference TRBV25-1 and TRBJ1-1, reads EADIYQTPRYLVIGTGKKITLECSQTMGHDKMYWYQQDPGMELHLIHYSYGVNSTEKGDLSSESTVSRIRTEHFPLTLESARPSHTSQYLCASSESLTVNTEAFFGQGTRLTVV.

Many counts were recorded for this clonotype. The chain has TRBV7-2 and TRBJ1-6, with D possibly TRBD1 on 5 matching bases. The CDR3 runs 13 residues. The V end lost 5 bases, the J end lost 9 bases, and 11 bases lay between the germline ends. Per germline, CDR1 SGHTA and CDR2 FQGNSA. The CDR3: CASSPTVGSPLHF. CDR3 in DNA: TGTGCCAGCAGCCCGACAGTCGGTTCACCCCTCCACTTT.

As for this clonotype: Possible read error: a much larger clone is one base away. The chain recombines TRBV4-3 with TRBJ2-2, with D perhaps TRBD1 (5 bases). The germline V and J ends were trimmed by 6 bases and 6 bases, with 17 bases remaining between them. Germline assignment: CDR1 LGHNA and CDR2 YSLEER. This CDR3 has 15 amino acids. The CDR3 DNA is TGCGCCAGCAGGCCGGACCAAGGGGTCCCCGGGGAGCTGTTTTTT. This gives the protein CASRPDQGVPGELFF.

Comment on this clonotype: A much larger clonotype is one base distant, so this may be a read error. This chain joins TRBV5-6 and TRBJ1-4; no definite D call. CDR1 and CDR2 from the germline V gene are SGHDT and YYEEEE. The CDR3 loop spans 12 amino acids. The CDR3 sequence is CASSSEAENLFF. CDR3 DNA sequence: TGTGCCAGCAGCTCCGAGGCGGAAAACCTGTTTTTT.

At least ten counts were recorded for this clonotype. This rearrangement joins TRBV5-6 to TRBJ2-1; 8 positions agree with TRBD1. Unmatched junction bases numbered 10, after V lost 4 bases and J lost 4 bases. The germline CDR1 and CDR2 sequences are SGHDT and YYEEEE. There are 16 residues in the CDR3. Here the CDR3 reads CASSPTWTGRYNEQFF. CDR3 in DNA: TGTGCCAGCAGCCCGACCTGGACAGGGAGATACAATGAGCAGTTCTTC.

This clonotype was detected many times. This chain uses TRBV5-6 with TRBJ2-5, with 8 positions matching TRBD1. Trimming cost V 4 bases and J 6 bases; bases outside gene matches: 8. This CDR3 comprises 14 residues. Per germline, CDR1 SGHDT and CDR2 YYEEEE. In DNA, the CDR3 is TGTGCCAGCAGCGCGGACAGGGCGATAAAGACCCAGTACTTC. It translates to CASSADRAIKTQYF.

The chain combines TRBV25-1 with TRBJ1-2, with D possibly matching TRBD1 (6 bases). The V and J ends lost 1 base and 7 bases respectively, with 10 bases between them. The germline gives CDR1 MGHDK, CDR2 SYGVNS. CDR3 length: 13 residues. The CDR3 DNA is TGTGCCAGCAGTGAATGGGGGCGCGGTGGCTACACCTTC. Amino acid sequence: CASSEWGRGGYTF.

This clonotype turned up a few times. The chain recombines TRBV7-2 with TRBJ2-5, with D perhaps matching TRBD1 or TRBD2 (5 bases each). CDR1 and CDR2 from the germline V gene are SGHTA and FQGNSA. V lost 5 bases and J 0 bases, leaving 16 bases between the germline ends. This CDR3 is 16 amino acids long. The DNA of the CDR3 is TGTGCCAGCAGCGCACCACCCCGGGGCTACCAAGAGACCCAGTACTTC. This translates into CASSAPPRGYQETQYF.

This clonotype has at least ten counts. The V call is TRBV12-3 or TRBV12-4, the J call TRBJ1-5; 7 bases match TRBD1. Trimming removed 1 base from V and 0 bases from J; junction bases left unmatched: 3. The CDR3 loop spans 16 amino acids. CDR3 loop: CASSLGGQFSNQPQHF. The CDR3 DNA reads TGTGCCAGCAGTTTAGGGGGACAGTTTAGCAATCAGCCCCAGCATTTT.

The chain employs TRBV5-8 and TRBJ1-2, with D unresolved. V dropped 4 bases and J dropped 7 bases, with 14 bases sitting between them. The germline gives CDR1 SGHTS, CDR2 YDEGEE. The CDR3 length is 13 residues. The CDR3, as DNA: TGTGCCAGCAGCCCTCGGACCAACGGTGGCTACACCTTC. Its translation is CASSPRTNGGYTF. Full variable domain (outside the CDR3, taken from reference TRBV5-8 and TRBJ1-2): EAGVTQSPTHLIKTRGQQATLRCSPISGHTSVYWYQQALGLGLQFLLWYDEGEERNRGNFPPRFSGRQFPNYSSELNVNALELEDSALYLCASSPRTNGGYTFGSGTRLTVV.

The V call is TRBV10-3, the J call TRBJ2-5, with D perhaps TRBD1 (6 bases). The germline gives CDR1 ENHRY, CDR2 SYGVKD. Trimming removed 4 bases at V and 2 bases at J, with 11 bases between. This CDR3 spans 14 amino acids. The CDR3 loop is CAISGTGRQETQYF. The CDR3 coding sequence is TGTGCCATCAGTGGAACAGGGAGACAAGAGACCCAGTACTTC.

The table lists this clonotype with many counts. Written as DNA, the CDR3 is TGTGCCAGCAGCCTTGCTTGGGGGAGCAATCAGCCCCAGCATTTT. Encoded protein: CASSLAWGSNQPQHF. V usage is TRBV7-2 and J usage is TRBJ1-5; D is possibly TRBD1 (5 bases). Trimming stripped 5 bases from V and 1 base from J, with 12 bases between. CDR3 size: 15 residues. Per germline, CDR1 SGHTA and CDR2 FQGNSA.

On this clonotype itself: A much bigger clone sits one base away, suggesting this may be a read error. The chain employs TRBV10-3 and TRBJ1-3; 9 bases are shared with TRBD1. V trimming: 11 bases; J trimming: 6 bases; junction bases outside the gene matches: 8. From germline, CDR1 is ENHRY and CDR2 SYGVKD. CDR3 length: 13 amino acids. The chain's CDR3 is CAARDRAANTIYF. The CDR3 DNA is TGTGCCGCCCGGGACAGGGCAGCAAACACCATATATTTT.

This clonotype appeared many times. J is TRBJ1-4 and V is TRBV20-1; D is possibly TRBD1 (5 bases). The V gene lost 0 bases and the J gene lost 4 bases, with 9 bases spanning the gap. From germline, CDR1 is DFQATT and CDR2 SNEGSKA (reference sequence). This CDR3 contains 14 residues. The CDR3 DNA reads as TGCAGTGCTAGAGATAAGGGGAGTAATGAAAAACTGTTTTTT. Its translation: CSARDKGSNEKLFF.